One and the same sample provided the 28 T cell receptor beta chains below, sequenced in a study of identical twins. TCRdb re-called the 5' RACE reads with MiXCR, one entry per CDR3 protein. The data show 700,000 or so distinct CDR3 sequences, approximately 9% seen once. These same data were also listed under a study on yellow fever vaccine responses in identical twins.

The specimen sequenced was PBMCs. These receptors were collected from a woman aged 18-35 years in good health.

This clonotype has a count of ten or more. V and J are TRBV6-2 or TRBV6-3 and TRBJ2-3; D gene ambiguous. The CDR3 consists of 13 residues. Germline V gene data show CDR1 as MNHEY and CDR2 as SVGEGT. V was pared by 2 bases and J by 8 bases, with 11 bases between. Here the CDR3 reads CASSYVNGVTQYF. The CDR3 DNA reads TGTGCCAGCAGTTACGTGAACGGAGTTACGCAGTATTTT.

Regarding this clonotype: One end of the junction is discordant with germline, which a read error may explain. The genes are TRBV29-1 and TRBJ1-1; D is ambiguous. CDR3 size: 14 residues. CDR1 and CDR2 (germline): SQVTM, ANQGSEA. This CDR3 reads CSVDFAGKNTEAFF. The DNA of the CDR3 is TGCAGCGTTGACTTCGCCGGCAAAAACACCGAAGCTTTCTTT. Looking up the rest from reference TRBV29-1 and TRBJ1-1 gives the full variable domain: SAVISQKPSRDICQRGTSLTIQCQVDSQVTMMFWYRQQPGQSLTLIATANQGSEATYESGFVIDKFPISRPNLTFSTLTVSNMSPEDSSIYLCSVDFAGKNTEAFFGQGTRLTVV.

There are many counts of this clonotype. The chain has TRBV14 and TRBJ2-2; 8 bases fit TRBD1. The CDR3 sequence is 16 residues long. Per the germline V gene, CDR1 is SGHDN and CDR2 is FVKESK. Trimming at V came to 1 base and at J to 1 base, leaving 2 bases not matched to a gene. This chain's CDR3 is CASSQVGTGNTGELFF. CDR3 nucleotide sequence: TGTGCCAGCAGCCAAGTAGGGACAGGGAACACCGGGGAGCTGTTTTTT.

This clonotype was seen a handful of times. The V and J genes are TRBV2 and TRBJ1-5; TRBD1 might be the D (5 bases). CDR3 length: 15 amino acids. CDR1 SNHLY and CDR2 FYNNEI come from the germline V gene. V lost 6 bases and J 2 bases, leaving 14 bases between the germline ends. The CDR3 spells CASSLGPSRNQPQHF. The CDR3 nucleotides are TGTGCCAGCAGCCTGGGACCCTCCCGCAATCAGCCCCAGCATTTT.

The table lists this clonotype with a few counts. V usage is TRBV7-2 and J usage is TRBJ2-5; D is ambiguous. The CDR3 contains 12 residues. The V gene's germline CDR1 is SGHTA and CDR2 FQGNSA. The germline V and J ends were trimmed by 1 base and 6 bases, with 6 bases remaining between them. Here the CDR3 DNA reads TGTGCCAGCAGCTTAGTAAAAAAGACCCAGTACTTC. Translation: CASSLVKKTQYF.

This chain links TRBV4-2 with TRBJ2-2, with no clear D. Germline loops: CDR1 LGHNA, CDR2 YNFKEQ. The CDR3 runs 13 residues. Trimming left V 2 bases short and J 2 bases short, with 3 bases between. CDR3 residues: CASSQSNTGELFF. CDR3 DNA: TGTGCCAGCAGCCAAAGCAACACCGGGGAGCTGTTTTTT.

The V and J genes are TRBV20-1 and TRBJ2-2, with 8 bases matching TRBD2. CDR1 is DFQATT, CDR2 SNEGSKA, per germline (reference sequence). The CDR3 is 15 amino acids. The ends lost 2 bases at V and 5 bases at J; junction bases unmatched: 7. In DNA, the CDR3 is TGCAGTGCTAGATACTCGGGGGGGCGAACCGGGGAGCTGTTTTTT. It yields the protein CSARYSGGRTGELFF.

This clonotype was recorded at least ten times. CDR3 sequence (DNA): TGTGCCAGCAGCTCCGGGACAGGGAATGAAAAACTGTTTTTT. Amino acids: CASSSGTGNEKLFF. The chain couples TRBV6-1 to TRBJ1-4; TRBD1 matches 9 bases. Losses at the gene ends were 6 bases for V and 5 bases for J; bases not matched to a gene: 4. The CDR3 loop spans 14 amino acids. Per the germline V gene, CDR1 is MNHNS and CDR2 is SASEGT.

CDR3 sequence: CASRASESSYEQYF. CDR3 nucleotides: TGTGCCAGCAGGGCCAGCGAGAGCTCCTACGAGCAGTACTTC. The J gene is TRBJ2-7, the V gene TRBV6-1; D gene uncertain. This CDR3 spans 14 amino acids. Germline lookup yields CDR1 MNHNS and CDR2 SASEGT. Trimming stripped 6 bases from V and 0 bases from J, with 12 bases between.

The rearrangement joins TRBV20-1 to TRBJ2-7; 7 bases are a match to TRBD2. Germline loops: CDR1 DFQATT, CDR2 SNEGSKA (reference sequence). Unmatched junction bases numbered 7, after V lost 7 bases and J lost 1 base. This CDR3 contains 13 residues. Written as DNA, the CDR3 is TGCAGTGGGGGAGGGGATCTTTCCTACGAGCAGTACTTC. Translated, it gives CSGGGDLSYEQYF.

This clonotype was counted a few times. The rearrangement links TRBV5-6 to TRBJ2-2, with unresolved D. This CDR3 has 15 amino acids. In germline, CDR1 is SGHDT, CDR2 YYEEEE. V was clipped by 4 bases and J by 1 base, with 11 bases between them. CDR3 bases: TGTGCCAGCAGCCCCCGCCCGAAGAACACCGGGGAGCTGTTTTTT. Translating it yields CASSPRPKNTGELFF.

This clonotype was counted between two and nine times. This chain connects TRBV11-2 to TRBJ2-5, with D possibly TRBD2 on 5 matching bases. Germline CDR1 reads SGHAT; CDR2 reads FQNNGV. This CDR3 region has 18 residues. Trimming pared 5 bases from V and 2 bases from J, leaving 24 bases between. CDR3 sequence (DNA): TGTGCCAGCAGCCCCGGGGTATTTAAAAGGCGGAGACAAGAGACCCAGTACTTC. Translating gives CASSPGVFKRRRQETQYF.

V and J are TRBV29-1 and TRBJ2-5, with TRBD2 as a possible D gene (5 bases). The V and J ends lost 8 bases and 1 base respectively, with 11 bases between them. Per the germline V gene, CDR1 is SQVTM and CDR2 is ANQGSEA. This CDR3 is built from 12 residues. CDR3 amino acids: CSFTGSQETQYF. In DNA form, the CDR3 reads TGCAGCTTTACTGGGAGCCAAGAGACCCAGTACTTC.

This clonotype has just a few counts. The V call is TRBV4-3, the J call TRBJ2-7; D unresolved. Trimming removed 0 bases from V and 5 bases from J, with 11 bases in between. From germline, CDR1 is LGHNA and CDR2 YSLEER. CDR3 length: 14 amino acids. The CDR3 region is CASSQEDMAHEQYF. Here the CDR3 DNA reads TGCGCCAGCAGCCAAGAGGATATGGCCCACGAGCAGTACTTC.

This clonotype was recorded many times. The rearrangement joins TRBV10-3 to TRBJ2-3; TRBD1 agrees at 9 bases. Germline V gene data show CDR1 as ENHRY and CDR2 as SYGVKD. CDR3 length: 16 residues. V lost 6 bases and J lost 3; bases outside the gene matches: 10. Here the CDR3 reads CAIRESYRGQTDTQYF. The DNA for the CDR3 is TGTGCCATCAGGGAATCCTACAGGGGGCAGACAGATACGCAGTATTTT.

The chain carries TRBV5-1 and TRBJ2-3; 8 bases align to TRBD2. Germline V gene lookup returns CDR1 SGHRS and CDR2 YFSETQ. This CDR3 spans 15 amino acids. V lost 3 bases to trimming and J lost 4 bases; unmatched junction nucleotides: 7. CDR3 sequence (DNA): TGCGCCAGCAGCTCGGGAGGGAGGGGAGCAGATACGCAGTATTTT. Translated, it gives CASSSGGRGADTQYF.

The chain recombines TRBV25-1 with TRBJ2-1; no clear D gene. Looked up from germline, CDR1 is MGHDK and CDR2 is SYGVNS. Trimming stripped 3 bases from V and 9 bases from J, with 9 bases between. CDR3 length equals 12 residues. For the CDR3, the DNA is TGTGCCAGCAGTGAGACTGTCAGTGAGCAGTTCTTC. As protein: CASSETVSEQFF.

This clonotype appeared a few times. V gene TRBV7-8 combines with J gene TRBJ2-1; 8 bases map to TRBD2. Germline V CDR1 and CDR2: SGHVS, FQNEAQ. V shed 2 bases, J shed 4 bases, and the junction held 7 bases outside the gene matches. The CDR3 loop spans 16 amino acids. CDR3 DNA sequence: TGTGCCAGCAGCTTACCCGGGACTAGAAAGTACAATGAGCAGTTCTTC. Protein product: CASSLPGTRKYNEQFF.

The chain carries TRBV7-8 and TRBJ2-1, with 13 bases identical to TRBD2. Germline V lookup: CDR1 SGHVS, CDR2 FQNEAQ. Losses at the gene ends were 5 bases for V and 2 bases for J; bases not matched to a gene: 9. The CDR3 runs to 18 residues. The CDR3 loop reads CASSPAAGTSGAYNEQFF. Here the CDR3 DNA reads TGTGCCAGCAGCCCTGCGGCCGGGACTAGCGGGGCCTACAATGAGCAGTTCTTC.

J is TRBJ2-7 and V is TRBV5-1; 11 bases map to TRBD1. With 5 bases clipped from V and 6 bases from J, the junction kept 7 bases outside the gene matches. Germline CDR1 reads SGHRS; CDR2 reads YFSETQ. The CDR3 consists of 14 residues. The CDR3 region is CASRLGQGAVEQYF. The CDR3, as DNA: TGCGCCAGCAGACTCGGACAGGGGGCTGTCGAGCAGTACTTC.

There are many counts of this clonotype. This chain links TRBV7-2 with TRBJ2-1, with 9 nucleotides matching TRBD1. The CDR3 extends over 14 amino acids. J gave up 6 bases and V 5 bases, and 5 bases lay outside the gene matches. Germline V CDR1 and CDR2: SGHTA, FQGNSA. In DNA, the CDR3 is TGTGCCAGCAGCCCGGGACAGGGTTTCAATGAGCAGTTCTTC. It codes for CASSPGQGFNEQFF.

This clonotype was detected ten times or more. This chain joins TRBV5-1 and TRBJ2-2; 9 nucleotides align to TRBD1. The ends lost 3 bases at V and 1 base at J; junction bases unmatched: 4. This CDR3 spans 16 amino acids. The germline V gene has CDR1 SGHRS and CDR2 YFSETQ. The CDR3 DNA reads TGCGCCAGCAGCTCCTCGACAGGGGGGAACACCGGGGAGCTGTTTTTT. Its translation is CASSSSTGGNTGELFF. The whole variable domain, filled in from reference TRBV5-1 and TRBJ2-2, reads KAGVTQTPRYLIKTRGQQVTLSCSPISGHRSVSWYQQTPGQGLQFLFEYFSETQRNKGNFPGRFSGRQFSNSRSEMNVSTLELGDSALYLCASSSSTGGNTGELFFGEGSRLTVL.

The sample holds many counts of this clonotype. The chain employs TRBV29-1 and TRBJ2-7, with a weak D call TRBD1 (6 bases). CDR1 SQVTM and CDR2 ANQGSEA come from the germline V gene. V was cut by 1 base and J by 3 bases, with 13 bases left in between. The CDR3 is 14 residues long. CDR3 DNA: TGCAGCGTTGAAGTGCAGGGGACCGGCTACGAGCAGTACTTC. As protein: CSVEVQGTGYEQYF.

J is TRBJ1-2 and V is TRBV7-9; D is uncertain. V was cut by 4 bases and J by 7 bases, with 10 bases left in between. This CDR3 is 12 amino acids long. Germline loops: CDR1 SEHNR, CDR2 FQNEAQ (reference sequence). CDR3 DNA: TGTGCCAGCAGCTCAGGTTCGGGTGGCTACACCTTC. Amino acids: CASSSGSGGYTF. The variable domain in full, with the rest retrieved from reference TRBV7-9 and TRBJ1-2, is DTGVSQNPRHKITKRGQNVTFRCDPISEHNRLYWYRQTLGQGPEFLTYFQNEAQLEKSRLLSDRFSAERPKGSFSTLEIQRTEQGDSAMYLCASSSGSGGYTFGSGTRLTVV.

This clonotype has a count of ten or more. The chain links TRBV5-1 to TRBJ2-4, with a tentative D call TRBD2 (6 bases). The V and J ends lost 4 bases and 8 bases respectively, with 16 bases between them. The CDR3 sequence is 14 residues long. The V gene's germline CDR1 is SGHRS and CDR2 YFSETQ. This CDR3 is CASSRDPEGDIQYF. The CDR3 DNA sequence: TGCGCCAGCAGCAGGGACCCGGAGGGAGACATTCAGTACTTC.

The chain links TRBV12-1 to TRBJ2-1; the D call of TRBD2 is as the table states it, not checked on the DNA. TRBV12-1 is a recognized pseudogene. The CDR3 loop spans 15 amino acids. CDR3 residues: CASSPPGLRIDEQFF. The CDR3 coding sequence is TGTGCCAGCAGCCCGCCGGGGCTTCGAATTGACGAGCAGTTCTTC.

Only a few counts were recorded for this clonotype. The chain couples TRBV12-3 or TRBV12-4 to TRBJ2-1; 8 nucleotides agree with TRBD1. The V segment lost 3 bases and the J segment 7 bases; nucleotides outside the gene matches: 8. This CDR3 region has 15 residues. The CDR3 DNA sequence: TGTGCCAGCAGTTTGATCGGGACAGGCGATAATGAGCAGTTCTTC. This encodes CASSLIGTGDNEQFF.

The chain employs TRBV5-1 and TRBJ2-6; the D is unclear. This CDR3 is 15 amino acids long. The germline gives CDR1 SGHRS, CDR2 YFSETQ. V lost 0 bases and J 2 bases, leaving 6 bases between the germline ends. The CDR3: CASSLADPGANVLTF. The CDR3, as DNA: TGCGCCAGCAGCTTGGCGGACCCTGGGGCCAACGTCCTGACTTTC.